The clone carrying this T cell receptor beta chain was detected only a few times. As for time point: before trial treatment. This sample is drawn from a study of low-dose radiotherapy and immunotherapy resistance in tumors. Primers used for first-strand cDNA, a TRAV- and TRBV-specific set, covered both alpha and beta chains. PCR amplification of the TCRs was performed with Phusion for 20 PCR cycles, and it relied on a constant-region primer together with a V-primer adapter. TCRdb called the reads again in MiXCR, with one record for every CDR3 protein. The sample lists some 85,000 distinct CDR3 sequences, approximately 17% occurring once. V dropped 4 bases and J dropped 2; count of bases not matched to a gene: 8. The CDR3 extends over 15 amino acids. Germline V gives CDR1 MGHDK, CDR2 SYGVNS.

The chain employs TRBV25-1 and TRBJ2-7, with 7 nucleotides matching TRBD2. This sequence originates from a male donor with prostate cancer. This sample comprised PBMCs, obtained before treatment. CDR3 amino acids: CASSVWTRRTYEQYF. The CDR3 DNA follows: TGTGCCAGCAGTGTCTGGACTAGAAGGACCTACGAGCAGTACTTC.